The 7 T cell receptor beta chains below were found in one sample sequenced in a study of T cell repertoires in cytomegalovirus infection (dated by TCRdb to about 2019). For sequencing, an Illumina HiSeq 1500 was employed. Through fastp at Q25 and MiXCR, TCRdb rebuilt clones from the public reads, retaining in-frame beta chains. For every CDR3 protein sequence, its rows merge into one entry that carries the most common genes and DNA. Recorded for this sample are about 740,000 distinct CDR3 sequences; 35% to 40% of them occurred a single time. The ten largest clones capture around 2.8% of the sample. Sequencing was done on a sample of PBMCs. These TCRs come from a human donor in good health (CMV status not recorded). Some clones in this sample may be carry-over from other donors' samples.

The V and J genes are TRBV2 and TRBJ1-5, with D tentatively TRBD1 (6 bases). Germline V lookup: CDR1 SNHLY, CDR2 FYNNEI. CDR3 length equals 14 residues. V was cut by 6 bases and J by 6 bases, with 15 bases left in between. CDR3 bases: TGTGCCAGCAGCTACAGGGCTGGGGGTCAGCCCCAGCATTTT. Its protein is CASSYRAGGQPQHF.

This clonotype showed up many times. The rearrangement links TRBV5-4 to TRBJ2-3, with 14 bases matching TRBD2. The CDR3 runs 15 residues. CDR1 and CDR2 (germline): SGHNT, YYREEE (reference sequence). Losses at the gene ends were 4 bases for V and 6 bases for J; bases not matched to a gene: 4. The CDR3 nucleotides are TGTGCCAGCAGCAAGGGACTAGCGGGAGTCGATACGCAGTATTTT. It is translated as CASSKGLAGVDTQYF.

This clonotype was found a few times. This chain uses TRBV29-1 with TRBJ1-2, with TRBD1 as a possible D gene (6 bases). There are 13 residues in the CDR3. Germline CDR1 SQVTM, CDR2 ANQGSEA. Trimming removed 6 bases at V and 7 bases at J, with 18 bases between. The CDR3 DNA follows: TGCAGCGTGCGCTGGGGGGCGGGTGGTGGCTACACCTTC. Translation: CSVRWGAGGGYTF.

CDR3 sequence: CASSRRGLEQETQYF. In DNA form, the CDR3 reads TGTGCCAGCAGCCGTCGAGGACTAGAGCAAGAGACCCAGTACTTC. The rearrangement joins TRBV28 to TRBJ2-5, with 7 bases that match TRBD2. The ends lost 6 bases at V and 2 bases at J; junction bases unmatched: 9. In germline, CDR1 is MDHEN, CDR2 SYDVKM. This CDR3 has 15 residues.

This clonotype was seen many times. This chain uses TRBV12-5 with TRBJ2-2, with D perhaps TRBD2 (5 bases). The germline gives CDR1 LGHNT, CDR2 FRNRAP. Trimming removed 3 bases at V and 2 bases at J, with 16 bases between. This CDR3 spans 17 amino acids. CDR3 region: CASGFFGLAGNTGELFF. In DNA form, the CDR3 reads TGTGCTAGTGGTTTTTTCGGGCTAGCCGGAAACACCGGGGAGCTGTTTTTT.

With respect to this clonotype: A junction end diverges from the germline sequence, so it may reflect a read error. V is TRBV27 and J is TRBJ2-5; no clear D. Looked up from germline, CDR1 is MNHEY and CDR2 is SMNVEV (reference sequence). This CDR3 has 13 amino acids. DNA for the CDR3: TGTGCCAGCAGTTTGTCAGGATCAGAGGCCCAGTACTTC. It yields the protein CASSLSGSEAQYF.

The V gene is TRBV5-1, the J gene TRBJ1-2; D gene uncertain. CDR3 length: 14 residues. V lost 0 bases, J lost 0 bases, and 6 bases lay in between. Germline CDR1 and CDR2: SGHRS and YFSETQ. The CDR3 DNA sequence: TGCGCCAGCAGCTTGGTTATATCTAACTATGGCTACACCTTC. Amino acid sequence: CASSLVISNYGYTF.